Listed below are T cell receptor beta chains from one sample, sequenced in a study of tumor and adjacent non-tumor tissue in lung cancer. In TCRdb, the multiplex PCR reads were re-called with MiXCR into one record per CDR3 protein. The table lists about 85,000 distinct CDR3 sequences, around 65% of them singletons. Sequencing input: lung tumor tissue. The receptors stem from a man in his sixties or seventies with non-small cell lung cancer. CDR3s include the opening cysteine and the closing phenylalanine or tryptophan. The D gene is left open where the match is weak. Not every row has a clone size; where given, it reads once, few, many or a size class.

D gene: TRBD2; V gene: TRBV5-1; J gene: TRBJ2-3; clone size: many; CDR3 DNA: TGCGCCAGCAGCAAGGCTAGCGGGAGAGGAGATACGCAGTATTTT; CDR3 protein: CASSKASGRGDTQYF
D gene: -; V gene: TRBV20-1; J gene: TRBJ1-5; clone size: -; CDR3 DNA: TGCAGTGCTAGAATCGGGGGGAATCAGCCCCAGCATTTT; CDR3 protein: CSARIGGNQPQHF
D gene: -; V gene: TRBV11-1; J gene: TRBJ2-7; clone size: -; CDR3 DNA: TGTCCCAGCAGGCTAAGAGGACGTATCTCCTACGAGCAGTACTTC; CDR3 protein: CPSRLRGRISYEQYF
D gene: -; V gene: TRBV20-1; J gene: TRBJ2-7; clone size: many; CDR3 DNA: TGCAGTGCTAGAGGTCGGCAGGGGCTTTCCTACGAGCAGTACTTC; CDR3 protein: CSARGRQGLSYEQYF
D gene: -; V gene: TRBV20-1; J gene: TRBJ2-2; clone size: -; CDR3 DNA: TGCAGTTCGTCAGAGGCCGGGGGGCTGTTTTTT; CDR3 protein: CSSSEAGGLFF
D gene: -; V gene: TRBV11-2; J gene: TRBJ2-2; clone size: -; CDR3 DNA: TGTGCCAGCAGTTTCAGTCTAGAGGCAGGCGGGGAGCTGTTTTTT; CDR3 protein: CASSFSLEAGGELFF
D gene: TRBD2; V gene: TRBV11-1; J gene: TRBJ2-1; clone size: medium-sized; CDR3 DNA: TGTGCCAGCAGAATCATCGGGGGGGGCTCCTACAATGAGCAGTTCTTC; CDR3 protein: CASRIIGGGSYNEQFF
D gene: TRBD1; V gene: TRBV5-4; J gene: TRBJ2-7; clone size: -; CDR3 DNA: TGTGCCAGCAGCTTAGCGGGACAGGGAGGCGAGCAGTACTTC; CDR3 protein: CASSLAGQGGEQYF
D gene: -; V gene: TRBV6-6; J gene: TRBJ1-1; clone size: many; CDR3 DNA: TGTGCCAGCAGTGGACGAGGGGTGAACACTGAAGCTTTCTTT; CDR3 protein: CASSGRGVNTEAFF
D gene: TRBD1; V gene: TRBV6-5; J gene: TRBJ1-6; clone size: -; CDR3 DNA: TGTACCATTCCCTTGACAGGGGAAAATTCACACCTCCACTTT; CDR3 protein: CTIPLTGENSHLHF
D gene: -; V gene: TRBV6-1; J gene: TRBJ1-3; clone size: many; CDR3 DNA: TGTGCCAGCAGTGAATATAAGGGAGAAGGAAACACCATATATTTT; CDR3 protein: CASSEYKGEGNTIYF
D gene: -; V gene: TRBV11-1; J gene: TRBJ2-3; clone size: -; CDR3 DNA: TGTGCCAGCAGCTCCATACTGAGCAAGACAGATACGCAGTATTTT; CDR3 protein: CASSSILSKTDTQYF
D gene: -; V gene: TRBV6-1; J gene: TRBJ1-6; clone size: -; CDR3 DNA: TGTGCCAGCAGTGAATTGAGCTACAATAATTCACCCCTCCACTTT; CDR3 protein: CASSELSYNNSPLHF
D gene: -; V gene: TRBV6-1; J gene: TRBJ2-7; clone size: few; CDR3 DNA: TGTGCCAGCCGGCGACCGCCGACCTACGAGCAGTACTTC; CDR3 protein: CASRRPPTYEQYF
D gene: TRBD1; V gene: TRBV20-1; J gene: TRBJ2-7; clone size: -; CDR3 DNA: TGCGGTGCTAGTGACCCCGGGACAGCTACCTACGAGCAGTACTTC; CDR3 protein: CGASDPGTATYEQYF
D gene: -; V gene: TRBV12-3/TRBV12-4; J gene: TRBJ1-1; clone size: -; CDR3 DNA: TGTGCCAGCAGCCCGGGCATACAGAACACTGGACCTTTCTTT; CDR3 protein: CASSPGIQNTGPFF
D gene: -; V gene: TRBV11-2; J gene: TRBJ2-6; clone size: -; CDR3 DNA: TGTGCCAGCAGCTCTTTTCACTTTGGGGCCAACGTCCTGACTTTC; CDR3 protein: CASSSFHFGANVLTF
D gene: -; V gene: TRBV11-2; J gene: TRBJ2-1; clone size: medium-sized; CDR3 DNA: TGTGCCAGCAGCTTAGGAGGATCCTACAATGAGCAGTTCTTC; CDR3 protein: CASSLGGSYNEQFF
D gene: -; V gene: TRBV11-2; J gene: TRBJ1-6; clone size: once; CDR3 DNA: TGTGCCAGCACCGGGGCCGACGCCCTTTCACCCTTCCACTTT; CDR3 protein: CASTGADALSPFHF
D gene: TRBD2; V gene: TRBV11-2; J gene: TRBJ2-7; clone size: few; CDR3 DNA: TGTGCCAGCAGTTTAGATTTGGCGGGGGGCTCCTGTCGGTACTTC; CDR3 protein: CASSLDLAGGSCRYF
D gene: -; V gene: TRBV11-2; J gene: TRBJ2-2; clone size: -; CDR3 DNA: TGTGCCTGTAGCTTATTAAGGGGTAGCACCGGGGAGCAGTTTTTT; CDR3 protein: CACSLLRGSTGEQFF
D gene: -; V gene: TRBV11-2; J gene: TRBJ2-3; clone size: -; CDR3 DNA: TGTGTCAGCAGCTCCGCGGGGAGGAACACAGATATGCAGTATTTT; CDR3 protein: CVSSSAGRNTDMQYF
D gene: -; V gene: TRBV5-1; J gene: TRBJ2-7; clone size: -; CDR3 DNA: TGCGCCAGCAATCAGGACCCCGGGACGGTTGCCTACGAGAAGTACTTC; CDR3 protein: CASNQDPGTVAYEKYF
D gene: TRBD1; V gene: TRBV23-1; J gene: TRBJ2-6; clone size: -; CDR3 DNA: TGCGCCAGCAGTCGTGACAGGGAATTCTCTGGGGCCAACGTCCTGACTTTC; CDR3 protein: CASSRDREFSGANVLTF
D gene: -; V gene: TRBV6-1; J gene: TRBJ2-5; clone size: many; CDR3 DNA: TGTGCCAGCAGTGAAGCGCAAGTAGGGTTTCTTACACAAGAGACCCAGTACTTC; CDR3 protein: CASSEAQVGFLTQETQYF
D gene: TRBD1; V gene: TRBV6-2/TRBV6-3; J gene: TRBJ2-5; clone size: many; CDR3 DNA: TGTGCCAGCAGTGCGGACAGGGGAATACAAGAGACCCAGTACTTC; CDR3 protein: CASSADRGIQETQYF
D gene: -; V gene: TRBV6-5; J gene: TRBJ1-5; clone size: -; CDR3 DNA: TGTGCCATCAGTTACTCATGGGGCAATCAGCCCCAGCATTTT; CDR3 protein: CAISYSWGNQPQHF